This TCR beta chain was retrieved from a study of blood T cell repertoires in COVID-19. V lost 2 bases to trimming and J lost 5 bases; unmatched junction nucleotides: 6. This CDR3 spans 14 amino acids. Looked up from germline, CDR1 is SGHRS and CDR2 is YFSETQ. Sequenced by immunoSEQ multiplex PCR; TCRdb stores in-frame clones only, minus some. There are 150,000 to 200,000 clones in the sample; roughly 90% occur only once, and roughly 19% lies in the top ten. Sequenced input: peripheral blood. This TCR came from a man between 60 and 75 years old with active or convalescent COVID-19. The chain is built from TRBV5-1 and TRBJ1-2, with TRBD1 matching 7 bases. The CDR3 is CASSLEGARYGYTF. The DNA for the CDR3 is TGCGCCAGCAGCTTAGAGGGGGCCCGTTATGGCTACACCTTC.